The 11 T cell receptor beta chains given below trace back to one sample, sequenced in a study of cytomegalovirus exposure and HLA in healthy donors. The repertoire was sequenced with immunoSEQ multiplex PCR; TCRdb's copy has only in-frame clones and lacks some. Altogether 80,000 or so clones are present, about 95% being singletons, with the ten largest covering around 0.69%. The sample taken for sequencing was PBMCs. These receptor sequences come from a woman under 30 in good health and CMV-seronegative.

V usage is TRBV7-6 and J usage is TRBJ1-2; D perhaps matches TRBD1 (5 bases). This CDR3 comprises 12 residues. Germline CDR1 and CDR2: SGHVS and FNYEAQ. Trimming shortened V by 5 bases and J by 7 bases, and 11 bases separated the two germline ends. This CDR3 reads CASSPGGGGYTF. In DNA form, the CDR3 reads TGTGCCAGCAGCCCCGGGGGGGGTGGCTACACCTTC.

V and J are TRBV4-2 and TRBJ2-1; 7 bases match TRBD1. The germline gives CDR1 LGHNA, CDR2 YNFKEQ. V shed 0 bases, J shed 5 bases, and the junction held 10 bases outside the gene matches. This CDR3 region has 17 residues. The CDR3 DNA reads as TGTGCCAGCAGCCAAGATCAGGGGACAGTCCTTAACAATGAGCAGTTCTTC. The encoded protein is CASSQDQGTVLNNEQFF.

The chain couples TRBV5-4 to TRBJ1-1, with TRBD1 as a possible D gene (6 bases). The CDR3 runs to 19 residues. The germline V gene has CDR1 SGHNT and CDR2 YYREEE (reference sequence). V dropped 2 bases and J dropped 2 bases, with 25 bases sitting between them. CDR3 nucleotide sequence: TGTGCCAGCAGCTTCGGCAGTCGGGGGGGCGCGGGGGGTAACACTGAAGCTTTCTTT. This sequence encodes CASSFGSRGGAGGNTEAFF.

On this clone itself: At the DNA level, this CDR3 is encoded by other sequences in the same sample as well. The rearrangement links TRBV5-1 to TRBJ1-6, with a weak D call TRBD1 (6 bases). The CDR3 runs to 14 residues. The ends were cut back, 1 base at V and 7 bases at J, with 9 bases in the middle. In germline, CDR1 is SGHRS, CDR2 YFSETQ. The CDR3 loop is CASSLTGPNSPLHF. The CDR3, as DNA: TGCGCCAGCAGCTTGACAGGGCCAAATTCACCCCTCCACTTT.

This chain joins TRBV29-1 and TRBJ1-1; TRBD1 matches at 9 bases. Trimming at V came to 6 bases and at J to 5 bases, leaving 4 bases not matched to a gene. The CDR3 spans 12 residues. Germline lookup yields CDR1 SQVTM and CDR2 ANQGSEA. The CDR3 region is CSVAGTGTEAFF. In DNA form, the CDR3 reads TGCAGCGTGGCCGGGACAGGGACTGAAGCTTTCTTT. Full variable domain (outside the CDR3, taken from reference TRBV29-1 and TRBJ1-1): SAVISQKPSRDICQRGTSLTIQCQVDSQVTMMFWYRQQPGQSLTLIATANQGSEATYESGFVIDKFPISRPNLTFSTLTVSNMSPEDSSIYLCSVAGTGTEAFFGQGTRLTVV.

J is TRBJ2-7 and V is TRBV6-5, with 10 bases that match TRBD2. The V gene's germline CDR1 is MNHEY and CDR2 SVGAGI. With V trimmed by 0 bases and J by 6 bases, 8 bases remained unmatched. The CDR3 has 16 residues. CDR3 sequence (DNA): TGTGCCAGCAGTTACTCGAACCTAGCGGGAGAATCCGAGCAGTACTTC. Amino acids: CASSYSNLAGESEQYF.

The rearrangement links TRBV5-6 to TRBJ1-2; 11 bases map to TRBD1. The CDR3 is 14 residues long. V was clipped by 2 bases and J by 5 bases; unmatched bases: 2. Germline CDR1 SGHDT, CDR2 YYEEEE. Here the CDR3 DNA reads TGTGCCAGCAGCTTCCGGGACAGGGGGTATGGCTACACCTTC. Translation gives CASSFRDRGYGYTF.

The chain is built from TRBV28 and TRBJ1-5; D unclear. Per germline, CDR1 MDHEN and CDR2 SYDVKM. There are 14 residues in the CDR3. V lost 5 bases and J 2 bases, leaving 10 bases between the germline ends. This chain's CDR3 is CASSKGGGNQPQHF. Here the CDR3 DNA reads TGTGCCAGCAGTAAGGGAGGCGGCAATCAGCCCCAGCATTTT.

V and J are TRBV10-2 and TRBJ1-3; D may be TRBD1 (5 bases). Trimming removed 7 bases from V and 4 bases from J, with 14 bases in between. Germline V gives CDR1 WSHSY, CDR2 SAAADI. CDR3 length equals 14 residues. CDR3 sequence (DNA): TGCGCCAGCACAGGGCCTATCAACGGAAACACCATATATTTT. This translates into CASTGPINGNTIYF.

V is TRBV2 and J is TRBJ2-3; 9 bases map to TRBD2. Trimming at V came to 6 bases and at J to 1 base, leaving 5 bases not matched to a gene. Germline V CDR1 and CDR2: SNHLY, FYNNEI. The CDR3 consists of 15 residues. Here the CDR3 DNA reads TGTGCCAGCAGGAGGGGGACTAGCCGCACAGATACGCAGTATTTT. This sequence encodes CASRRGTSRTDTQYF. Filled out from reference TRBV2 and TRBJ2-3, the complete variable domain reads EPEVTQTPSHQVTQMGQEVILRCVPISNHLYFYWYRQILGQKVEFLVSFYNNEISEKSEIFDDQFSVERPDGSNFTLKIRSTKLEDSAMYFCASRRGTSRTDTQYFGPGTRLTVL.

As to this clone: One end of the junction does not line up with germline, which may come from a read error. The chain links TRBV7-2 to TRBJ1-4; weak D call: TRBD1 (6 bases). CDR1 and CDR2 from the germline V gene are SGHTA and FQGNSA. This CDR3 region has 15 residues. The CDR3 spells CASSLAGVPKEKLFF. The CDR3 DNA reads TGTGCCAGCAGTCTAGCAGGGGTTCCTAAAGAAAAACTGTTTTTT.